This TCR beta chain appears in the sequencing data of a study of identifying expanded T cells in peripheral blood. Study-level findings and limits: Clone count variance between approximately two-week samples rose with total template count. Differentially abundant clones: around 1.2 between replicates, 15 to 17 at around 2 weeks, more than 18 at four.

About this clone itself: Its specificity is unknown.

Sequencing used immunoSEQ multiplex PCR; TCRdb keeps in-frame clones, though not all of them. The data show 60,000 or so clones, approximately 80% seen once. CDR1 is MNHEY, CDR2 SVGAGI, per germline. The trim removed 8 bases at V and 2 bases at J, leaving 9 bases unmatched. CDR3 length: 15 residues. The sample consisted of blood. The receptor comes from a person aged 18 to 69 in good health. The chain has TRBV6-5 and TRBJ2-3; 8 nucleotides match TRBD2. CDR3 nucleotide sequence: TGTGCCAGCTCGGAAGCGGGAGCCCCCACAGATACGCAGTATTTT. This encodes CASSEAGAPTDTQYF.